These 2 T cell receptor beta chains were sequenced from one sample in a study of shared clonotypes between healthy human individuals. Using immunoSEQ multiplex PCR, the repertoire was profiled, and TCRdb retains in-frame clones only, with some absent. This sample has 2 million to 3 million clones, with approximately 93% found just once. Sequencing used naive CD4+ T cells from PBMCs. Subset here: CD45RA+ positively selected. The receptor set was obtained from a man between 18 and 29 years old in good health. Some clones in this sample may be carry-over from other donors' samples.

This clone was found once. V usage is TRBV6-1 and J usage is TRBJ2-7; 13 bases align to TRBD2. This CDR3 has 16 residues. The trim removed 2 bases at V and 4 bases at J, leaving 5 bases unmatched. CDR1 MNHNS and CDR2 SASEGT come from the germline V gene. The CDR3 bases are TGTGCCAGCAGTGAAACCCGGACTAGCGGGAGATACGAGCAGTACTTC. Amino acids: CASSETRTSGRYEQYF.

The chain employs TRBV15 and TRBJ2-5, with D perhaps matching TRBD1 or TRBD2 (5 bases each). In germline, CDR1 is LNHNV, CDR2 YYDKDF (reference sequence). There are 14 residues in the CDR3. V was clipped by 4 bases and J by 3 bases, with 12 bases between them. CDR3: CATSMGTRKETQYF. The CDR3 nucleotides read TGTGCCACCAGCATGGGGACCAGGAAAGAGACCCAGTACTTC.